The clone carrying this T cell receptor beta chain was seen just once. Per the study methods: Amplification from reference gene primers served as the basis for estimated nucleated cell counts. Libraries were prepared by immunoSEQ multiplex PCR; TCRdb keeps only in-frame clonotypes and omits some of them. V, J and clone size are those of that table, while D and trimming were read from the DNA. The sample consists of 65,000 to 90,000 clones, roughly 78% of them appearing once. The sample comes from a study of blood T cell repertoires in COVID-19. Across the whole study: T cells, B-cell-depleted T cells, or PBMCs supplied cDNA or gDNA.

The sequenced sample was peripheral blood. This sequence originates from a man aged 55 to 70 with acute or convalescent COVID-19.

The CDR3 loop is CASRAGQGAPFF. The CDR3, as DNA: TGTGCCAGCAGAGCGGGACAGGGGGCTCCGTTCTTC. The chain couples TRBV6-6 to TRBJ2-1; 12 bases align to TRBD1. The junction had 6 bases not matched to a gene; V was cut back by 6 bases and J by 15 bases. This CDR3 contains 12 residues. Per the germline V gene, CDR1 is MNHNY and CDR2 is SVGAGI (reference sequence).